This T cell receptor (beta chain) was profiled in a study of graft-versus-host responses after intestinal transplantation. Study results and limitations: High graft-versus-host to host-versus-graft T cell clonal ratios marked allografts of patients with graft-donor macrochimerism.

The germline V and J ends were trimmed by 5 bases and 7 bases, with 5 bases remaining between them. The CDR3 is made up of 11 amino acids. Germline V gene data show CDR1 as MNHNS and CDR2 as SASEGT. The table lists this clone with a count of one. The target antigen is unknown. The assay was immunoSEQ multiplex PCR, and TCRdb's table has in-frame clones only and misses some. The table has about 94,000 clones, around nine tenths seen once. The origin of this receptor is a human donor who received an intestinal transplant. J is TRBJ1-4 and V is TRBV6-1; D not certain. Here the sequenced sample was unstimulated CD8+ T cells sorted from spleen or lymph node cells, taken before intestinal transplant. CDR3: CASSYTEKLFF. As DNA, the CDR3 is TGTGCCAGCAGTTACACTGAAAAACTGTTTTTT.